These T cell receptor beta chains were read from a single sample in a study of CD4 T cells in relation to SARS-CoV-2 and coronaviruses. The antigens for these receptors are not known. Repertoires were generated with immunoSEQ multiplex PCR, while TCRdb's copy carries only in-frame clones and drops some. The sample contains nearly 25,000 clones, roughly 80% of which appear only once. Sequencing input: CD4+ T cells from PBMCs, cultured in vitro. These receptors originate from a human donor in good health. CDR3s include the opening cysteine and the closing phenylalanine or tryptophan. The D gene is left open where the match is weak. Clone size is stated in some rows and not others, as once, few, many or a class when expanded.

j_call v_call clone_size d_call cdr3_aa cdr3_nt
TRBJ1-1 TRBV5-1 . . CASSLGDVGGTEAFF TGCGCCAGCAGCTTAGGGGACGTTGGGGGCACTGAAGCTTTCTTT
TRBJ2-7 TRBV15 . . CATSRATSSYEQYF TGTGCCACCAGCAGAGCAACGAGTTCCTACGAGCAGTACTTC
TRBJ2-7 TRBV28 . . CASSLGGHEDEQYF TGTGCCAGCAGTTTAGGGGGACACGAGGACGAGCAGTACTTC
TRBJ2-2 TRBV12-5 . TRBD1 CASGPGQFTGELFF TGTGCTAGTGGACCGGGACAGTTCACCGGGGAGCTGTTTTTT
TRBJ2-2 TRBV5-1 . TRBD2 CASSSGLAGTNFANTGELFF TGCGCCAGCAGCTCGGGACTAGCGGGGACAAATTTCGCGAACACCGGGGAGCTGTTTTTT
TRBJ2-1 TRBV4-1 . . CASSQGLRNGEQFF TGCGCCAGCAGCCAAGGACTTAGGAATGGTGAGCAGTTCTTC
TRBJ2-3 TRBV6-5 . TRBD2 CASSSRDYRTDTQYF TGTGCCAGCAGTTCTCGGGACTATCGCACAGATACGCAGTATTTT
TRBJ1-1 TRBV12-3/TRBV12-4 once . CASSLVAGGAIF .
TRBJ2-2 TRBV7-2 few . CASSLGNTGELFF TGTGCCAGCAGCTTAGGAAACACCGGGGAGCTGTTTTTT
TRBJ2-1 TRBV2 few TRBD2 CASSGGLAGGPGNYNEQFF TGTGCCAGCAGTGGGGGTCTAGCGGGAGGGCCGGGGAACTACAATGAGCAGTTCTTC
TRBJ1-1 TRBV5-1 . . CASSLSPVDTEAFF TGCGCCAGCAGCTTATCCCCGGTGGACACTGAAGCTTTCTTT
TRBJ1-5 TRBV19 . TRBD1 CASNSQGVAQPQHF TGTGCCAGTAATTCACAGGGGGTAGCGCAGCCCCAGCATTTT
TRBJ1-5 TRBV28 . . CASSLGNQPQHF TGTGCCAGCAGTTTGGGGAATCAGCCCCAGCATTTT
TRBJ2-5 TRBV5-6 . TRBD2 CATRTSGRETQYF TGTGCCACACGGACTAGCGGGAGGGAGACCCAGTACTTC
TRBJ1-2 TRBV9 . TRBD1 CASSPGQGGYGYTF TGTGCCAGCAGCCCGGGACAGGGAGGCTATGGCTACACCTTC
TRBJ1-1 TRBV7-9 once TRBD1 CASSTRGDTEAFF TGTGCCAGCAGCACCAGGGGGGACACTGAAGCTTTCTTT
TRBJ2-7 TRBV2 . . CASNLGGGTNEQYF TGTGCCAGCAACCTAGGGGGGGGAACCAACGAGCAGTACTTC
TRBJ2-3 TRBV5-4 . TRBD2 CASSGPGTSGRAGDTQYF TGTGCCAGCAGCGGTCCCGGGACTAGCGGGAGGGCCGGAGATACGCAGTATTTT
TRBJ2-3 TRBV18 . TRBD2 CASSELAGASTDTQYF TGTGCCAGCTCAGAGTTAGCGGGAGCTAGCACAGATACGCAGTATTTT
TRBJ2-1 TRBV30 . TRBD2 CAWSKRDGNEQFF TGTGCCTGGAGTAAGCGGGATGGGAATGAGCAGTTCTTC
TRBJ2-1 TRBV2 . TRBD2 CASRPPSGRANEQFF TGTGCCAGCAGGCCCCCTAGCGGGAGGGCCAATGAGCAGTTCTTC
TRBJ2-7 TRBV9 . . CASSAGGETYEQYF TGTGCCAGCAGCGCGGGCGGGGAAACCTACGAGCAGTACTTC
TRBJ2-5 TRBV28 . TRBD1 CASSLTGQNQETQYF TGTGCCAGCAGTTTAACGGGACAGAACCAAGAGACCCAGTACTTC
TRBJ1-6 TRBV6-4 . . CASSDSPGRDSPLHF TGTGCCAGCAGTGACTCCCCGGGAAGGGATTCACCCCTCCACTTT
TRBJ1-2 TRBV28 . TRBD1 CASSLPTGAGYGYTF TGTGCCAGCAGTTTACCCACAGGGGCTGGCTATGGCTACACCTTC
TRBJ2-7 TRBV24-1 once . CATSASSYEQYF TGTGCCACCAGTGCAAGTTCCTACGAGCAGTACTTC
TRBJ2-3 TRBV7-9 . . CASSSILAPDTQYF TGTGCCAGCAGCTCAATCCTAGCTCCAGATACGCAGTATTTT
TRBJ1-3 TRBV12-5 once . CASGLGGRAGDTIYF TGTGCTAGTGGTTTGGGAGGGAGGGCCGGCGACACCATATATTTT
TRBJ2-6 TRBV5-8 few . CASSPYGANVLTF TGTGCCAGCAGCCCCTACGGGGCCAACGTCCTGACTTTC
TRBJ2-7 TRBV7-6 . . CASSYGDGDSYEQYF TGTGCCAGCAGCTACGGGGACGGAGACTCCTACGAGCAGTACTTC
TRBJ2-7 TRBV19 . . CASRESGSASEQYF TGTGCCAGTAGAGAGTCAGGGTCCGCTAGCGAGCAGTACTTC
TRBJ1-1 TRBV7-9 . . CASSAPPPGPLMNTEAFF TGTGCCAGCAGCGCACCCCCCCCGGGACCCCTCATGAACACTGAAGCTTTCTTT
TRBJ2-2 TRBV11-2 . . CASSRRVNTGELFF TGTGCCAGCAGCCGACGGGTTAACACCGGGGAGCTGTTTTTT
TRBJ2-7 TRBV2 . . CASRNPPKIREQYF TGTGCCAGCAGAAACCCCCCGAAGATACGCGAGCAGTACTTC
TRBJ1-2 TRBV5-4 few TRBD1 CASSPLQGAGGYTF TGTGCCAGCAGCCCCTTACAGGGGGCGGGGGGCTACACCTTC
TRBJ2-7 TRBV7-9 . TRBD2 CASSLARGLAAEQYF TGTGCCAGCAGCTTAGCTAGAGGACTAGCGGCCGAGCAGTACTTC
TRBJ2-5 TRBV7-9 . TRBD2 CASSTILAGVQETQYF TGTGCCAGCAGCACCATCCTAGCGGGGGTTCAAGAGACCCAGTACTTC
TRBJ2-1 TRBV10-3 . . CAISVQQFNEQFF TGTGCCATCAGTGTCCAGCAGTTCAATGAGCAGTTCTTC
TRBJ1-5 TRBV19 . . CASARGRNQPQHF TGTGCGTCCGCCAGGGGACGCAATCAGCCCCAGCATTTT
TRBJ2-2 TRBV28 . TRBD2 CASSFWEGLNTGELFF TGTGCCAGCAGTTTTTGGGAGGGTTTGAACACCGGGGAGCTGTTTTTT
TRBJ2-3 TRBV11-3 . . CASSLLGTDTQYF TGTGCCAGCAGCTTACTTGGCACAGATACGCAGTATTTT
TRBJ2-5 TRBV11-2 . . CASNPFIGETQYF TGTGCCAGCAACCCTTTCATCGGAGAGACCCAGTACTTC
TRBJ1-1 TRBV29-1 . TRBD1 CSVVLTQGAPVTEAFF TGCAGCGTTGTATTGACACAGGGGGCCCCGGTCACTGAAGCTTTCTTT
TRBJ2-7 TRBV7-8 once . CASSKRTGSYEQYF TGTGCCAGCAGCAAGCGGACGGGCTCCTACGAGCAGTACTTC
TRBJ2-2 TRBV3-1/TRBV3-2 . . CASSHDGLNTGELFF TGTGCCAGCAGCCACGATGGGTTGAACACCGGGGAGCTGTTTTTT
TRBJ2-2 TRBV19 few . CASSLPGELFF TGTGCCAGTAGTCTCCCCGGGGAGCTGTTTTTT
TRBJ2-1 TRBV13 . TRBD2 CASSLSGSSYNEQFF TGTGCCAGCAGCCTTAGCGGGAGCTCCTACAATGAGCAGTTCTTC
TRBJ1-1 TRBV18 once . CASSPIQEPSNTEAFF TGTGCCAGCTCACCAATACAGGAACCTTCGAACACTGAAGCTTTCTTT
TRBJ1-2 TRBV6-5 few TRBD1 CASRSTGAYGYTF TGTGCCAGCAGGTCTACAGGGGCTTATGGCTACACCTTC
TRBJ2-1 TRBV3-1/TRBV3-2 . TRBD1 CASSRLDRENEQFF TGTGCCAGCAGCCGCTTAGACAGGGAAAATGAGCAGTTCTTC